This TCR beta chain was profiled in a study of vaccination effects on CD4 cells after COVID-19 (dated by TCRdb to the early 2020s). Describing the broader study: Across the study, the median time from the second dose to post-vaccine sampling was 72 days (range 14 to 241). The study compared SARS-CoV-2 spike-specific CD4+ TCR repertoires before and after mRNA vaccination in COVID-19 convalescent patients and infection-naive vaccine recipients. A total of 10 COVID-19 convalescent patients and a handful of SARS-CoV-2-naive healthy vaccine recipients were included in the full study. The Oncomine TCR Beta short-read assay on an Illumina iSeq 100 was used to sequence cultures from other donors in the study.

Library generation was performed with the immunoSEQ multiplex PCR assay. DNA from the cultured, isolated CD4+ T cells was subjected to TCR beta CDR3 sequencing. Processing in the source paper ran as follows. Non-productive TCR sequences were discarded, and reads were trimmed to the CDR3 region, with only CDR3s of 7 or more amino acids retained. The MANAFEST web app was used to identify antigen-specific clonotypes by comparing expansion in peptide wells with expansion in reference cultures. Positive clones required FDR<0.05 expansion versus reference and all other wells, odds ratio above 5, and frequency above 0.1% in two replicate wells. Clonotypes significantly expanded in SARS-CoV-2 spike wells and in at least one common cold coronavirus spike condition were defined as cross-reactive. Using the stringdist R package, CDR3 similarity was measured by Levenshtein distance, and unrooted trees were constructed with ape in R 3.6.1. The immuneACCESS repertoire file appears here via TCRdb, limited to in-frame rearrangements. These files lack a portion of the clones; in checked studies, under half of the deficit traces to unresolved V genes, and the cause of the others is not known. Clone size and the V and J calls come from that table; the DNA yielded D and trimming. The sample table lists roughly 30,000 clones, approximately 71% of them with a count of one. Of the sample, approximately 8.7% falls within the top ten clones.

Study-level results and caveats: Marked clonal contraction was observed in both infection-induced and vaccine-induced clones at late post-vaccination timepoints, consistent with waning T cell responses. The study was limited by a small number of convalescent patients, and early post-infection timepoints were lacking. Among healthy vaccine recipients, nearly all vaccine-induced clones were SARS-CoV-2 mono-reactive, and just 1 of 255 was cross-reactive with common cold coronaviruses.

At the junction V is shortened by 5 bases and J by 0 bases, with 11 bases in between. CDR1 SSHAT and CDR2 FNYEAQ were looked up in the germline V gene (reference sequence). The CDR3, from cysteine to phenylalanine, totals 15 residues. Only the CDR3 part of the read is kept: 45 bases, read in frame from the first base. A note on this clone: Its antigen remains unidentified. It has no much larger one-base neighbor in the sample; base qualities were not kept.

To identify antigen-specific CD4+ T cell clonotypes by their expansion, the ViraFEST assay first stimulated PBMC with viral peptide pools and then applied TCR sequencing. After less than eleven days of culture, CD4+ T cells were isolated with the EasySep CD4+ T cell isolation kit. Participants received two doses of either the BNT162b2 or the mRNA-1273 mRNA SARS-CoV-2 vaccine. Healthy vaccine recipients had no prior SARS-CoV-2 infection, confirmed by negative nucleocapsid antibodies before and after vaccination. Under 2.5 million PBMC per well were cultured with roughly 10 ug/ml peptides in IMDM containing 5% human AB serum, around 10 IU/ml IL-2 and gentamicin. On days 3 and 7, half of the culture medium was replaced with fresh IL-2-containing medium. Unless noted otherwise, every peptide stimulation condition was cultured in triplicate wells. Using Ficoll-Paque Plus gradient centrifugation, PBMC were separated from whole blood and then either used fresh or cryopreserved at -140C. The spike proteins of SARS-CoV-2 and of the common cold coronaviruses HCoV-NL63, HCoV-OC43 and HCoV-229E were spanned by overlapping peptide pools. The QIAamp micro DNA kit was used to extract genomic DNA from the cultured CD4+ T cells.

The specimen comprised CD4+ T cells from PBMCs cultured with HCoV-NL63 spike peptides, sampled after COVID-19 vaccination. The intended sense of this specimen's cell subset or site label: HCoV-NL63 spike overlapping peptide pool stimulation. The rearrangement joined TRBV7-7 to TRBJ1-3; the D gene is perhaps TRBD1, from 5 matching bases. The receptor was isolated from a human donor who received a COVID-19 vaccine. The DNA sequence reads TGTGCCAGCAGCCCGACGGGGGGCTCTGGAAACACCATATATTTT. Its protein is CASSPTGGSGNTIYF.